A single sample is the source of the 16 T cell receptor beta chains below, sequenced in a study of T cells expressing NK-cell markers. TCRdb re-called the 5' RACE reads and catalogs CDR3 proteins one per entry, DNA excluded. Its clone listing holds about 540,000 distinct CDR3 sequences. The material sequenced was blood T cells: a sorted CD56 or NKG2C T cell subset, CD4+ or CD8+ T cells, or bulk PBMC T cells (not recorded which). The receptor source for this set is a man aged 18 to 30 in good health.

The chain carries TRBV4-2 and TRBJ2-7. This CDR3 spans 15 amino acids. Germline V gives CDR1 LGHNA, CDR2 YNFKEQ. CDR3 amino acids: CASSQDIGSSYEQYF.

This chain uses TRBV6-5 with TRBJ1-4; TCRdb indicates TRBD1, and absent DNA this call remains unverified. The CDR3 runs 15 residues. Germline lookup yields CDR1 MNHEY and CDR2 SVGAGI. The chain's CDR3 is CASSYARGRGEKLFF.

This chain links TRBV29-1 with TRBJ1-4. The germline gives CDR1 SQVTM, CDR2 ANQGSEA. This CDR3 spans 14 amino acids. The CDR3 sequence: CSVSGGADNEKLFF. The variable domain in full, with the rest retrieved from reference TRBV29-1 and TRBJ1-4, is SAVISQKPSRDICQRGTSLTIQCQVDSQVTMMFWYRQQPGQSLTLIATANQGSEATYESGFVIDKFPISRPNLTFSTLTVSNMSPEDSSIYLCSVSGGADNEKLFFGSGTQLSVL.

V and J are TRBV9 and TRBJ1-2. The CDR3 is made up of 15 amino acids. From germline, CDR1 is SGDLS and CDR2 YYNGEE. CDR3: CASSGRQGLSHGYTF.

The chain uses TRBV6-6 and TRBJ2-7. The germline V gene has CDR1 MNHNY and CDR2 SVGAGI (reference sequence). The CDR3 totals 11 residues. CDR3 residues: CASLDSYEQYF.

CDR3: CASSLRLGHSYEQYF. The J gene is TRBJ2-7, the V gene TRBV5-1; TCRdb's assignment of TRBD2 cannot be checked, as there is no DNA. Germline lookup yields CDR1 SGHRS and CDR2 YFSETQ. CDR3 length equals 15 residues.

V and J are TRBV20-1 and TRBJ2-1; TCRdb's D call of TRBD2 is untestable without DNA. CDR1 is DFQATT and CDR2 is SNEGSKA in the germline V gene (reference sequence). The CDR3 loop spans 12 amino acids. CDR3 loop: CSRASGSNEQFF.

J is TRBJ2-1 and V is TRBV20-1; absent DNA, TCRdb's TRBD2 call cannot be checked. The CDR3 totals 14 residues. Germline CDR1 reads DFQATT; CDR2 reads SNEGSKA (reference sequence). The CDR3 loop is CSIPDSRSGDEQFF.

V and J are TRBV7-2 and TRBJ1-2; there is no DNA to check the TCRdb D call of TRBD1. This CDR3 is built from 16 residues. Germline-derived CDR1 and CDR2 are SGHTA and FQGNSA. The CDR3 protein is CASSRRGTGGIDGYTF.

The chain couples TRBV25-1 to TRBJ2-3; without DNA, the TCRdb call of TRBD2 cannot be checked. Germline V gene data show CDR1 as MGHDK and CDR2 as SYGVNS. This CDR3 contains 16 residues. CDR3 region: CASIGGLAGVGDTQYF.

This chain links TRBV18 with TRBJ2-3. CDR3 size: 15 residues. The germline V gene has CDR1 KGHSH and CDR2 LQKENI. CDR3 in amino acids: CASSLSVTSTDTQYF.

The chain employs TRBV15 and TRBJ1-2; without DNA, the TCRdb call of TRBD1 cannot be checked. Germline CDR1 and CDR2: LNHNV and YYDKDF (reference sequence). The CDR3 contains 15 residues. CDR3 sequence reads: CATSRVKTGGLGYTF.

The chain is built from TRBV19 and TRBJ2-1; TCRdb's assignment of TRBD2 cannot be checked, as there is no DNA. This CDR3 is built from 16 residues. Germline V CDR1 and CDR2: LNHDA, SQIVND (reference sequence). The CDR3 loop is CASITQGSGRLNEQFF.

The chain has TRBV28 and TRBJ2-7; no DNA is available, so the TRBD1 call from TCRdb remains unchecked. Per the germline V gene, CDR1 is MDHEN and CDR2 is SYDVKM. This CDR3 spans 16 amino acids. CDR3 sequence reads: CASSSPWDREAYEQYF.

The chain combines TRBV6-5 with TRBJ2-1. The germline gives CDR1 MNHEY, CDR2 SVGAGI. The CDR3 sequence is 13 residues long. The CDR3 is CASSYSEYNEQFF.

J is TRBJ2-3 and V is TRBV9; the D gene TCRdb calls, TRBD1, cannot be checked with no DNA. This CDR3 is 15 amino acids long. The germline CDR1 and CDR2 sequences are SGDLS and YYNGEE. The CDR3 spells CASSPSGGAGDTQYF.